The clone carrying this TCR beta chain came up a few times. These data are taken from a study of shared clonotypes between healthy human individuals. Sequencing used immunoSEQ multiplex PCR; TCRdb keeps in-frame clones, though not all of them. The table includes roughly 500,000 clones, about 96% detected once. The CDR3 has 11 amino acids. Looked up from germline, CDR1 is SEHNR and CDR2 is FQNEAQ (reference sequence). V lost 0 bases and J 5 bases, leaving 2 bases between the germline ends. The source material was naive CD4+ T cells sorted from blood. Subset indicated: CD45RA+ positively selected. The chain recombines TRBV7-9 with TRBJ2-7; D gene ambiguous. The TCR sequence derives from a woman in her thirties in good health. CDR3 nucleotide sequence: TGTGCCAGCAGCTTAGCTGACGAGCAGTACTTC. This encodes CASSLADEQYF.